This T cell receptor beta chain was retrieved from a study of blood T cell repertoires in COVID-19. Study context: Nucleic acid was either cDNA or gDNA, and it came from T cells, B-cell-depleted T cells, or PBMCs.

Trimming removed 1 base at V and 4 bases at J, with 16 bases between. CDR1 is SGHTA and CDR2 is FQGTGA in the germline V gene. The CDR3 runs to 16 residues. Per the original methods: Estimation of nucleated cell counts relied on the amplification of reference gene primers. The method was immunoSEQ multiplex PCR; TCRdb's version includes in-frame clones alone and lacks a portion of them. V and J calls plus clone size are reproduced from that table; the DNA served to infer D and trimming. The sample records approximately 400,000 clones, 80% to 90% being singletons. This receptor was taken from a man aged 35-49 years with acute or convalescent COVID-19. The sequencing sample was made of peripheral blood. The chain carries TRBV7-3 and TRBJ1-1, with D tentatively TRBD1 (5 bases). CDR3 residues: CASSLNGPRAVTEAFF. CDR3 coding DNA: TGTGCCAGCAGCTTAAATGGTCCCAGGGCGGTCACTGAAGCTTTCTTT.